This note documents a single TCR beta chain sequence. The target antigen is unknown. Healthy HIV-negative adults with no recent acute infections or vaccinations were recruited as donors. This record comes from a study of shared clonotypes between healthy human individuals. Study observations and caveats: Several donors held approximately 4.5% of naive CD4 clonotypes in common. The study sampled only blood, and tissue repertoires likely differ. As a rule, naive subsets had a larger estimated richness than memory subsets.

CDR1 is LNHDA and CDR2 is SQIVND in the germline V gene (reference sequence). CDR3 size: 18 residues. The V end lost 5 bases, the J end lost 0 bases, and 17 bases lay between the germline ends. TCRdb's copy holds only in-frame clones and misses some; the assay was immunoSEQ multiplex PCR. The profile shows some 2.4 million clones, over 85% of them singletons. Material for sequencing was naive CD4+ T cells from PBMCs. Documented subset: CD45RA+ positively selected. This chain connects TRBV19 to TRBJ2-6; possibly TRBD1 or TRBD2 for D (6 bases each). This receptor was identified in a man in his late teens or twenties in good health. Some clones in this sample may be carry-over from other donors' samples. In DNA, the CDR3 is TGTGCCAGTAGTTTCGGGAGCAGGGGTCCCTCTGGGGCCAACGTCCTGACTTTC. Translating gives CASSFGSRGPSGANVLTF.